The 22 T cell receptor beta chains reported below all come from one sample, sequenced in a study of CD8 T cells in ankylosing spondylitis. TCRdb re-called the 5' RACE reads through MiXCR, storing one row per CDR3 protein. Of over 75,000 distinct CDR3 sequences detected, just under 9% appear once; the ten largest clones hold 4% to 5.5%. The sample comprised blood, either unsorted or a sorted T cell fraction (not recorded which). These receptors all come from a male donor with ankylosing spondylitis or in good health (not recorded which).

The table lists this clonotype with many counts. V usage is TRBV6-5 and J usage is TRBJ2-3; 11 positions match TRBD2. The V and J ends lost 2 bases and 7 bases, in that order; junction bases with no gene match: 8. Germline lookup yields CDR1 MNHEY and CDR2 SVGAGI. This CDR3 is 16 amino acids long. The CDR3 DNA is TGTGCCAGCAGTTACCGGGCTAGCGGGGGGCGGAATACGCAGTATTTT. Translating it yields CASSYRASGGRNTQYF.

This clonotype was seen many times. The gene calls are TRBV20-1 and TRBJ2-1; 7 positions match TRBD1. The CDR3 spans 16 residues. J was trimmed by 0 bases and V by 0 bases; bases with no gene match: 5. Germline V gene lookup returns CDR1 DFQATT and CDR2 SNEGSKA (reference sequence). CDR3 bases: TGCAGTGCTAGAGATGTGGCAGGGGGCTCCTACAATGAGCAGTTCTTC. It translates to CSARDVAGGSYNEQFF.

This clonotype was found many times. The genes are TRBV6-5 and TRBJ1-2; the match to TRBD1 covers 10 bases. Germline values: CDR1 MNHEY, CDR2 SVGAGI. This CDR3 has 14 amino acids. The ends lost 0 bases at V and 5 bases at J; junction bases unmatched: 0. Here the CDR3 reads CASSYSGQGYGYTF. The CDR3 DNA sequence: TGTGCCAGCAGTTACTCGGGACAGGGGTATGGCTACACCTTC.

At least ten counts were recorded for this clonotype. The J gene is TRBJ2-7, the V gene TRBV5-1, with a tentative D call TRBD1 (5 bases). Trimming cost V 4 bases and J 3 bases, with 14 bases left between them. The CDR3 runs 14 residues. CDR1 and CDR2 (germline): SGHRS, YFSETQ. CDR3 nucleotide sequence: TGCGCCAGCAGCATGACAGCCGAGTACTACGAGCAGTACTTC. Translation: CASSMTAEYYEQYF.

This clonotype appeared many times. V is TRBV24-1 and J is TRBJ2-7, with 8 positions matching TRBD1. CDR1 and CDR2 from the germline V gene are KGHDR and SFDVKD. This CDR3 spans 13 amino acids. V was pared by 10 bases and J by 3 bases, with 7 bases of the junction left unmatched. CDR3 sequence (DNA): TGTGCCACAAGTCTAGGGACAGGCTACGAGCAGTACTTC. It specifies CATSLGTGYEQYF.

As to this clonotype: Lacking the conserved final phenylalanine or tryptophan, this CDR3 likely reflects a read error. V and J are TRBV5-1 and TRBJ2-7, with TRBD1 matching over 11 bases. This CDR3 spans 14 amino acids. After removal of 0 bases from V and 6 bases from J, the junction contained 2 bases not matched to a gene. The V gene's germline CDR1 is SGHRS and CDR2 YFSETQ. The CDR3 here is CASSLDGTGGEQYY. The CDR3 DNA follows: TGCGCCAGCAGCTTGGATGGGACAGGGGGCGAGCAGTACTAC.

This clonotype has only a few counts. The gene calls are TRBV5-1 and TRBJ1-1, with D possibly TRBD1 on 5 matching bases. Germline CDR1 is SGHRS and CDR2 is YFSETQ. The CDR3 runs to 15 residues. V was clipped by 0 bases and J by 5 bases, with 14 bases between them. The CDR3 bases are TGCGCCAGCAGCTTGGAATTCCGGGGCAAGACTGAAGCTTTCTTT. This translates into CASSLEFRGKTEAFF.

Comments on this clonotype: It may be a read error: a sequence one base away is much more abundant. The chain joins TRBV28 to TRBJ1-5; perhaps TRBD1 as D (6 bases). Looked up from germline, CDR1 is MDHEN and CDR2 is SYDVKM. Trimming removed 2 bases at V and 3 bases at J, with 11 bases between. The CDR3 covers 15 residues. For the CDR3, the DNA is TGTGCCAGCAGTTTACAGACAGGCTCCAATCAGCCCCAGCATTTT. Encoded protein: CASSLQTGSNQPQHF.

This clonotype was counted at least ten times. CDR3 bases: TGCGCCAGCAGCCCCCGACAGGGATCCTACGAGCAGTACTTC. Residues: CASSPRQGSYEQYF. The chain recombines TRBV5-1 with TRBJ2-7, with TRBD1 matching over 7 bases. The ends lost 4 bases at V and 1 base at J; junction bases unmatched: 5. Germline values: CDR1 SGHRS, CDR2 YFSETQ. The CDR3 extends over 14 amino acids.

This clonotype was counted many times. The V and J genes are TRBV20-1 and TRBJ2-3; D not certain. This CDR3 has 15 residues. The V and J ends lost 0 bases and 2 bases respectively, with 12 bases between them. The germline CDR1 and CDR2 sequences are DFQATT and SNEGSKA (reference sequence). The CDR3 protein is CSAREAASYTDTQYF. For the CDR3, the DNA is TGCAGTGCTAGAGAGGCAGCTTCTTACACAGATACGCAGTATTTT.

This clonotype was seen more than once but under ten times. This sequence joins TRBV7-2 and TRBJ2-1, with 9 bases aligning to TRBD1. The CDR3 runs to 13 residues. Germline V gives CDR1 SGHTA, CDR2 FQGNSA. Unmatched junction bases numbered 1, after V lost 4 bases and J lost 6 bases. CDR3 sequence: CASSWTGANEQFF. The CDR3 DNA reads TGTGCCAGCAGCTGGACAGGGGCCAATGAGCAGTTCTTC.

This clonotype was seen a handful of times. The chain combines TRBV7-9 with TRBJ2-5, with 7 bases lining up with TRBD1. The CDR3 sequence is 16 residues long. V lost 3 bases and J lost 3; bases outside the gene matches: 10. Germline V gene lookup returns CDR1 SEHNR and CDR2 FQNEAQ (reference sequence). CDR3 loop: CASSFYPGTEKETQYF. As DNA, the CDR3 is TGTGCCAGCAGCTTCTACCCCGGGACAGAGAAAGAGACCCAGTACTTC.

This clonotype was observed at least ten times. The chain has TRBV15 and TRBJ2-1, with unresolved D. From germline, CDR1 is LNHNV and CDR2 YYDKDF (reference sequence). The CDR3 runs to 17 residues. The V end was cut by 0 bases, the J end by 1 base, with 13 bases between. CDR3 nucleotide sequence: TGTGCCACCAGCAGAGATCGGATCTCGAGATCCTACAATGAGCAGTTCTTC. Protein sequence: CATSRDRISRSYNEQFF.

This clonotype was detected many times. The V call is TRBV18, the J call TRBJ1-4; D gene ambiguous. Germline CDR1 and CDR2: KGHSH and LQKENI. Trimming shortened V by 1 base and J by 0 bases, and 9 bases separated the two germline ends. The CDR3 is 16 residues long. The CDR3 coding sequence is TGTGCCAGCTCACCACTTACGTTAGCAACTAATGAAAAACTGTTTTTT. It yields the protein CASSPLTLATNEKLFF.

This clonotype came up many times. V is TRBV12-3 or TRBV12-4 and J is TRBJ2-1; D unresolved. The length of the CDR3 is 13 residues. V was clipped by 3 bases and J by 8 bases, with 11 bases between them. The CDR3 sequence is CASSLGSGYEQFF. CDR3 DNA: TGTGCCAGCAGTTTGGGCTCAGGTTATGAGCAGTTCTTC.

The table lists this clonotype with many counts. The chain joins TRBV24-1 to TRBJ2-2; D gene unclear. The CDR3 is 12 amino acids. V gave up 6 bases and J gave up 3 bases, with 4 bases separating them. The germline V gene encodes CDR1 KGHDR and CDR2 SFDVKD. The CDR3 protein is CATSLDTGELFF. The CDR3 DNA is TGTGCCACCAGTCTCGACACCGGGGAGCTGTTTTTT.

About this clonotype itself: A single base separates this from a much larger clone, so it may be a read error. The gene calls are TRBV7-2 and TRBJ2-1; TRBD2 matches 10 bases. Per the germline V gene, CDR1 is SGHTA and CDR2 is FQGNSA. There are 16 residues in the CDR3. This CDR3 is CANSLLVAGGANEQFF. DNA of the CDR3: TGTGCCAACAGCTTATTGGTAGCGGGGGGCGCGAATGAGCAGTTCTTC.

There are many counts of this clonotype. The CDR3 bases are TGTGCCAGCAGACCGGGACTACCTCTCCTCTACGAGCAGTACTTC. Amino acids: CASRPGLPLLYEQYF. The rearrangement joins TRBV6-1 to TRBJ2-7; 7 bases are a match to TRBD2. The CDR3 covers 15 residues. The germline CDR1 and CDR2 sequences are MNHNS and SASEGT. V lost 6 bases and J lost 3; bases outside the gene matches: 11.

This clonotype was picked up many times. The genes are TRBV6-5 and TRBJ1-5; D possibly corresponds to TRBD1 (5 bases). Trimming stripped 0 bases from V and 3 bases from J, with 12 bases between. The CDR3 contains 16 residues. Germline-derived CDR1 and CDR2 are MNHEY and SVGAGI. This chain's CDR3 is CASSYSIPGPNQPQHF. As DNA, the CDR3 is TGTGCCAGCAGTTACTCAATTCCAGGGCCCAATCAGCCCCAGCATTTT.

This clonotype was counted at least ten times. V and J are TRBV20-1 and TRBJ2-1, with 15 bases fitting TRBD2. V dropped 0 bases and J dropped 1; count of bases not matched to a gene: 13. The germline V gene has CDR1 DFQATT and CDR2 SNEGSKA (reference sequence). This CDR3 region has 21 residues. The CDR3 DNA follows: TGCAGTGCTAGAGATTATAAAGGGACTAGCGGGGGGATTCTTTCCTACAATGAGCAGTTCTTC. It encodes CSARDYKGTSGGILSYNEQFF.

This clonotype showed up just once. The CDR3 sequence: CSASDRTEAFF. The DNA of the CDR3 is TGCAGTGCATCGGACAGGACAGAAGCTTTCTTT. The V and J genes are TRBV20-1 and TRBJ1-1; 7 nucleotides agree with TRBD1. Germline trimming cut 6 bases from V and 8 bases from J; bases unmatched to any gene: 6. The germline V gene encodes CDR1 DFQATT and CDR2 SNEGSKA (reference sequence). This CDR3 has 11 residues.

This clonotype was counted between two and nine times. The chain is built from TRBV29-1 and TRBJ2-1; 9 bases agree with TRBD2. This CDR3 is built from 18 residues. After removal of 7 bases from V and 0 bases from J, the junction contained 16 bases not matched to a gene. CDR1 and CDR2 from the germline V gene are SQVTM and ANQGSEA. CDR3 DNA sequence: TGCAGCGCCGCGGGGGGCGGGGGGGAAATAAGCTCCTACAATGAGCAGTTCTTC. It encodes CSAAGGGGEISSYNEQFF.